These T cell receptor beta chains were read from a single sample in a study of T cells in Graves' hyperthyroidism and ophthalmopathy. TCRdb passed the multiplex PCR reads through MiXCR, listing each CDR3 protein once. The sample has 500,000 to 650,000 distinct CDR3 sequences; approximately 14% are singletons. The sample taken for sequencing was blood. These TCRs come from a woman aged 45-60 years with Graves' ophthalmopathy. Each CDR3 is given with its conserved first and last residue. The D gene is left open where the match is weak. Rows give clone size only sometimes, using once, few, many, or a class for an expanded clone.

d_call,j_call,clone_size,v_call,cdr3_aa,cdr3_nt
-,TRBJ2-1,many,TRBV3-1,CASRNSGFGLVQFF,TGTGCCAGCAGGAACAGTGGGTTTGGATTAGTACAGTTCTTC
TRBD2,TRBJ2-5,many,TRBV3-1,CASSQGGTGTSGTQYF,TGTGCCAGCAGCCAAGGAGGGACCGGGACTAGCGGGACCCAGTACTTC
-,TRBJ1-1,many,TRBV7-2,CASSLRPGPMNTEAFF,TGTGCCAGCAGCTTAAGGCCAGGCCCGATGAACACTGAAGCTTTCTTT
TRBD1,TRBJ2-7,many,TRBV29-1,CSVRTGESYEQYF,TGCAGCGTTCGGACAGGGGAATCCTACGAGCAGTACTTC
TRBD1,TRBJ1-5,many,TRBV30,CAWSVRLTPTGLNQPQHF,TGTGCCTGGAGTGTGCGTCTCACTCCGACAGGGTTGAATCAGCCCCAGCATTTT
TRBD2,TRBJ2-1,-,TRBV20-1,CSAREGSGDNEQFF,TGCAGTGCTAGAGAAGGTAGCGGGGACAATGAGCAGTTCTTC
TRBD2,TRBJ2-7,many,TRBV5-1,CASSLEASGSISYEQYF,TGCGCCAGCAGCTTGGAGGCGAGCGGGAGCATCTCCTACGAGCAGTACTTC
TRBD2,TRBJ2-7,-,TRBV27,CASSLGTSGATEQYF,TGTGCCAGCAGTTTGGGCACTAGCGGGGCTACGGAGCAGTACTTC
TRBD1,TRBJ2-7,many,TRBV7-2,CASKRGQGGYEQYF,TGTGCCAGCAAAAGGGGACAGGGGGGCTACGAGCAGTACTTC
-,TRBJ1-6,-,TRBV6-1,CASKQANNSPLHF,TGTGCCAGCAAACAGGCGAATAATTCACCCCTCCACTTT
-,TRBJ2-3,many,TRBV28,CASSMGVGGLTDTQYF,TGTGCCAGCAGTATGGGAGTGGGGGGCCTCACAGATACGCAGTATTTT
-,TRBJ2-5,many,TRBV30,CAWSVIATGYGETQYF,TGTGCCTGGAGTGTAATAGCGACTGGTTACGGGGAGACCCAGTACTTC
TRBD1,TRBJ1-1,-,TRBV28,CASLGQGNTEAFF,TGTGCCAGCCTGGGACAGGGGAACACTGAAGCTTTCTTT
-,TRBJ2-7,-,TRBV7-9,CASSLQQSSYEQYF,TGTGCCAGCAGCTTACAACAGAGCTCCTACGAGCAGTACTTC
-,TRBJ1-3,-,TRBV10-3,CAISESARSSGNTIYF,TGTGCCATCAGTGAGTCGGCCAGAAGCTCTGGAAACACCATATATTTT
-,TRBJ1-5,many,TRBV7-2,CASSLVVGGQGPQHF,TGTGCCAGCAGCTTAGTGGTAGGGGGACAAGGGCCCCAGCATTTT
-,TRBJ2-7,many,TRBV28,CASSLFGAEQYF,TGTGCCAGCAGTTTATTTGGGGCCGAGCAGTACTTC
TRBD2,TRBJ2-2,many,TRBV7-2,CASSRRLAENTGELFF,TGTGCCAGCAGCCGTCGACTAGCGGAAAACACCGGGGAGCTGTTTTTT